The 24 T cell receptor beta chains reported below all come from one sample, sequenced in a study of a mutant IDH1 vaccine in newly diagnosed glioma (dated by TCRdb to about 2021). Library prep was done by the immunoSEQ multiplex PCR assay. TCRdb obtained this table from immuneACCESS and retained in-frame rearrangements with V and J assigned. These tables miss some clones; where compared with another copy, unresolved V genes account for less than half of the shortfall, and the remainder is unexplained. For this sample the table gives tens of thousands of clones, of which 75% to 95% were detected only once. The top ten clonotypes cover about 2.7% of the sample. The time point label of this sample denotes: baseline, week 1 (first vaccination visit). This specimen's treatment or condition label, interpreted: pre-vaccination baseline after standard-of-care therapy. The material sequenced was PBMCs, taken from a glioma patient treated with radiotherapy, temozolomide or both. These receptors came from a man aged 45-65 years with glioma.

This clone was seen only a few times. The chain couples TRBV7-9 to TRBJ2-5, with 10 bases lining up with TRBD1. Germline assignment: CDR1 SEHNR and CDR2 FQNEAQ (reference sequence). J was trimmed by 14 bases and V by 1 base; bases with no gene match: 7. This CDR3 region has 13 residues. The CDR3 region is CASSLDSTGGSYF. CDR3 sequence (DNA): TGTGCCAGCAGCTTAGACTCGACAGGGGGCTCTTACTTC.

The chain links TRBV6-9 to TRBJ1-2, with no clear D. The V gene lost 6 bases and the J gene lost 8 bases, with 13 bases spanning the gap. The CDR3 spans 12 residues. Germline-derived CDR1 and CDR2 are MNHGY and SVAAGI. CDR3 loop: CASRAPAGGYTF. Written as DNA, the CDR3 is TGTGCCAGCAGAGCGCCGGCCGGGGGCTACACCTTC.

The rearrangement joins TRBV5-6 to TRBJ2-7, with no clear D. The CDR3 sequence is 13 residues long. Trimming stripped 7 bases from V and 4 bases from J, with 15 bases between. The germline gives CDR1 SGHDT, CDR2 YYEEEE. The CDR3 DNA reads as TGTGCCAGCTCCAGAGTGGTAGGGTACGAGCAGTACTTC. Translating it yields CASSRVVGYEQYF.

V usage is TRBV30 and J usage is TRBJ2-7; the match to TRBD2 covers 14 bases. Trimming took 2 bases from V and 2 from J; bases not matched to a gene: 14. The CDR3 covers 19 residues. Germline V CDR1 and CDR2: GTSNPN, SVGIG (reference sequence). CDR3 protein: CAWSKGRTSGRTNPYEQYF. CDR3 DNA: TGTGCCTGGAGTAAAGGACGGACTAGCGGGAGGACCAACCCCTACGAGCAGTACTTC.

This clone showed up just a few times. The V gene is TRBV28, the J gene TRBJ2-7, with TRBD1 matching 11 bases. The J segment lost 3 bases and the V segment lost 6 bases, leaving 4 bases of the junction unmatched. The CDR3 covers 14 residues. Germline CDR1 MDHEN, CDR2 SYDVKM. Written as DNA, the CDR3 is TGTGCCAGCAGCCGGACAGGGGGCCTCTACGAGCAGTACTTC. This translates into CASSRTGGLYEQYF. Full variable domain (outside the CDR3, taken from reference TRBV28 and TRBJ2-7): DVKVTQSSRYLVKRTGEKVFLECVQDMDHENMFWYRQDPGLGLRLIYFSYDVKMKEKGDIPEGYSVSREKKERFSLILESASTNQTSMYLCASSRTGGLYEQYFGPGTRLTVT.

The chain combines TRBV6-6 with TRBJ2-7, with a tentative D call TRBD1 (6 bases). CDR3 length: 14 residues. Looked up from germline, CDR1 is MNHNY and CDR2 is SVGAGI (reference sequence). V was shortened by 0 bases and J by 2 bases, with 8 bases between the two germline ends. The CDR3 nucleotides read TGTGCCAGCAGTTACTCACAGGGAGCCTACGAGCAGTACTTC. Protein sequence: CASSYSQGAYEQYF.

The gene calls are TRBV27 and TRBJ2-1, with 7 nucleotides matching TRBD2. The V gene's germline CDR1 is MNHEY and CDR2 SMNVEV (reference sequence). The CDR3 consists of 15 residues. Trimming at V came to 6 bases and at J to 2 bases, leaving 7 bases not matched to a gene. The CDR3 DNA reads as TGTGCCAGCAGCAGCGGGACTACCCCCTACAATGAGCAGTTCTTC. Amino acid sequence: CASSSGTTPYNEQFF.

This rearrangement joins TRBV5-4 to TRBJ2-7; no firm D call. The CDR3 is 14 amino acids. V lost 3 bases, J lost 2 bases, and 12 bases lay in between. Germline lookup yields CDR1 SGHNT and CDR2 YYREEE (reference sequence). DNA for the CDR3: TGTGCCAGCAGCTCGACTGCGACCCCCTACGAGCAGTACTTC. Its protein product is CASSSTATPYEQYF.

This chain uses TRBV6-5 with TRBJ2-7; 7 bases align to TRBD1. Germline CDR1 MNHEY, CDR2 SVGAGI. CDR3 length: 13 residues. The V gene end was trimmed by 5 bases and the J gene end by 4 bases; junction bases not matched to a gene: 5. The chain's CDR3 is CASSTTGVYEQYF. The CDR3 DNA sequence: TGTGCCAGCAGTACTACAGGGGTATACGAGCAGTACTTC.

The chain links TRBV5-1 to TRBJ2-5; D gene ambiguous. Germline V gene lookup returns CDR1 SGHRS and CDR2 YFSETQ. Trimming removed 4 bases from V and 2 bases from J, with 15 bases in between. This CDR3 region has 15 residues. CDR3 loop: CASSDPTVIQETQYF. In DNA form, the CDR3 reads TGCGCCAGCAGCGATCCCACGGTAATTCAAGAGACCCAGTACTTC.

The rearrangement links TRBV6-1 to TRBJ2-7; 8 nucleotides line up with TRBD2. This CDR3 has 13 amino acids. Germline lookup yields CDR1 MNHNS and CDR2 SASEGT. Trimming cost V 6 bases and J 3 bases; bases outside gene matches: 4. CDR3 residues: CASSRTSFYEQYF. The CDR3 DNA reads as TGTGCCAGCAGCCGGACTAGCTTCTACGAGCAGTACTTC.

V and J are TRBV19 and TRBJ1-2; D not certain. Germline lookup yields CDR1 LNHDA and CDR2 SQIVND (reference sequence). V lost 1 base to trimming and J lost 8 bases, with 17 bases between them. The CDR3 extends over 15 amino acids. The CDR3 bases are TGTGCCAGTAGTATAGGTCCGCGACGAGGAGAAGGCTACACCTTC. It encodes CASSIGPRRGEGYTF.

This chain uses TRBV29-1 with TRBJ2-3, with 9 bases identical to TRBD1. The CDR3 consists of 14 residues. With V trimmed by 5 bases and J by 3 bases, 6 bases remained unmatched. Germline V gene sequence: CDR1 SQVTM, CDR2 ANQGSEA. The DNA for the CDR3 is TGCAGCGTTACCTCGGGACAGGGAACAGATACGCAGTATTTT. Translating gives CSVTSGQGTDTQYF.

The V and J genes are TRBV6-5 and TRBJ1-1, with 8 bases lining up with TRBD1. The CDR3 extends over 15 amino acids. V was clipped by 7 bases and J by 0 bases; unmatched bases: 7. CDR1 is MNHEY, CDR2 SVGAGI, per germline. The CDR3 sequence is CASTKDRAVNTEAFF. The CDR3, as DNA: TGTGCCAGCACTAAGGACAGGGCTGTGAACACTGAAGCTTTCTTT.

This rearrangement joins TRBV5-6 to TRBJ1-2; D remains ambiguous. Trimming cost V 3 bases and J 0 bases, with 12 bases left between them. This CDR3 contains 15 residues. Germline assignment: CDR1 SGHDT and CDR2 YYEEEE. The CDR3 sequence is CASSYPTTANYGYTF. CDR3 DNA sequence: TGTGCCAGCAGCTACCCGACGACGGCTAACTATGGCTACACCTTC.

In its sample, this clone was seen a few times. The chain employs TRBV2 and TRBJ1-4; maybe TRBD1 (5 bases). V lost 7 bases and J lost 7, with 16 bases in between. The CDR3 consists of 14 residues. CDR1 is SNHLY and CDR2 is FYNNEI in the germline V gene. The CDR3 DNA sequence: TGTGCCAGCACCAGGGAAGGATTGGGTGAAAAACTGTTTTTT. Amino acids: CASTREGLGEKLFF.

The chain employs TRBV2 and TRBJ1-5, with unresolved D. V lost 6 bases and J lost 2, with 11 bases in between. Germline lookup yields CDR1 SNHLY and CDR2 FYNNEI. The CDR3 spans 14 residues. DNA of the CDR3: TGTGCCAGCAGCCGGGCCTTCGGCAATCAGCCCCAGCATTTT. This sequence encodes CASSRAFGNQPQHF. Supplemented by reference TRBV2 and TRBJ1-5, the full variable domain reads EPEVTQTPSHQVTQMGQEVILRCVPISNHLYFYWYRQILGQKVEFLVSFYNNEISEKSEIFDDQFSVERPDGSNFTLKIRSTKLEDSAMYFCASSRAFGNQPQHFGDGTRLSIL.

The rearrangement joins TRBV7-9 to TRBJ1-5; tentative D call: TRBD1 (6 bases). The CDR3 spans 14 residues. V lost 5 bases to trimming and J lost 4 bases, with 12 bases between them. Germline V gene data show CDR1 as SEHNR and CDR2 as FQNEAQ (reference sequence). CDR3 sequence (DNA): TGTGCCAGCAGCCTGGGACACTGGAATCAGCCCCAGCATTTT. This codes for CASSLGHWNQPQHF.

This sequence joins TRBV15 and TRBJ2-5, with a possible D match to TRBD1 (6 bases). Deletions cut 0 bases from V and 6 bases from J, with 20 bases between. There are 17 residues in the CDR3. CDR1 and CDR2 (germline): LNHNV, YYDKDF (reference sequence). CDR3 loop: CATSRDPQGGPLKTQYF. CDR3 coding DNA: TGTGCCACCAGCAGAGATCCCCAAGGGGGACCTCTGAAGACCCAGTACTTC.

V and J are TRBV2 and TRBJ2-7; D ambiguous. The CDR3 has 15 amino acids. V was cut by 0 bases and J by 4 bases, with 13 bases left in between. CDR1 and CDR2 from the germline V gene are SNHLY and FYNNEI. CDR3 sequence reads: CASSEAVIIPYEQYF. The DNA for the CDR3 is TGTGCCAGCAGTGAAGCGGTGATAATTCCGTACGAGCAGTACTTC.

V gene TRBV6-5 combines with J gene TRBJ1-4; TRBD1 agrees at 9 bases. Germline values: CDR1 MNHEY, CDR2 SVGAGI. This CDR3 has 15 amino acids. Trimming removed 5 bases from V and 8 bases from J; junction bases left unmatched: 9. DNA for the CDR3: TGTGCCAGCAGTGGGTACAGGGGGCTAGGGGAAAAACTGTTTTTT. This sequence encodes CASSGYRGLGEKLFF.

Concerning this clone: An end of the junction differs from the germline gene, which may be a read error. The V and J genes are TRBV9 and TRBJ1-1, with TRBD1 as a possible D gene (5 bases). CDR3 size: 15 residues. Germline-derived CDR1 and CDR2 are SGDLS and YYNGEE. The CDR3 coding sequence is TGTGCCAGCAGCGTAGAGCACAGGTTGAACACTGAAGCTTCCTTT. It translates to CASSVEHRLNTEASF.

A note on this clone: The junction differs from germline at one of its ends, possibly a read error. The rearrangement joins TRBV15 to TRBJ1-2; the match to TRBD1 covers 8 bases. The CDR3 has 17 residues. Per the germline V gene, CDR1 is LNHNV and CDR2 is YYDKDF (reference sequence). CDR3 sequence: CATSGELGQGERYGYTF. For the CDR3, the DNA is TGTGCCACCAGCGGAGAGTTAGGACAGGGCGAGCGGTATGGCTACACCTTC. The full variable domain, rest sourced from reference TRBV15 and TRBJ1-2, is DAMVIQNPRYQVTQFGKPVTLSCSQTLNHNVMYWYQQKSSQAPKLLFHYYDKDFNNEADTPDNFQSRRPNTSFCFLDIRSPGLGDTAMYLCATSGELGQGERYGYTFGSGTRLTVV.

The V call is TRBV7-8, the J call TRBJ2-7; 9 bases agree with TRBD2. The CDR3 loop spans 14 amino acids. Germline CDR1 reads SGHVS; CDR2 reads FQNEAQ. With 9 bases clipped from V and 0 bases from J, the junction kept 6 bases outside the gene matches. The CDR3 nucleotides read TGTGCCAGTATAGCGGGAGTTAGCTCCTACGAGCAGTACTTC. It yields the protein CASIAGVSSYEQYF.